Below, 30 T cell receptor beta chains from the same sample are listed, as sequenced in a study of identical twins. TCRdb re-called the 5' RACE reads with MiXCR, one entry per CDR3 protein. This sample has about 920,000 distinct CDR3 sequences, with about 12% found just once. The data also belong to a second study, concerning yellow fever vaccine responses in identical twins.

The sequenced sample consisted of PBMCs. The source is a woman aged 18-30 years in good health.

This clonotype was detected ten times or more. The V call is TRBV5-1, the J call TRBJ2-7; D ambiguous. Looked up from germline, CDR1 is SGHRS and CDR2 is YFSETQ. This CDR3 has 13 residues. The V gene lost 2 bases and the J gene lost 3 bases, with 9 bases spanning the gap. CDR3 loop: CASSFQQSYEQYF. Written as DNA, the CDR3 is TGCGCCAGCAGCTTTCAACAGAGCTACGAGCAGTACTTC.

The rearrangement links TRBV12-3 or TRBV12-4 to TRBJ2-4, with D maybe TRBD1 (6 bases). The CDR3 is 20 residues long. With 5 bases removed from V and 1 base from J, the gap between germline ends came to 27 bases. Here the CDR3 reads CASSAGGEAETLRAKNIQYF. In nucleotides, the CDR3 is TGTGCCAGCAGTGCTGGGGGCGAGGCAGAAACTCTTCGGGCCAAAAACATTCAGTACTTC.

The rearrangement joins TRBV2 to TRBJ2-2; no definite D call. From germline, CDR1 is SNHLY and CDR2 FYNNEI. The V and J ends lost 5 bases and 0 bases respectively, with 10 bases between them. The CDR3 is 15 residues long. DNA for the CDR3: TGTGCCAGCAGTCCATGGAACGCGAACACCGGGGAGCTGTTTTTT. Amino acid sequence: CASSPWNANTGELFF.

This clonotype was seen more than once but under ten times. The chain uses TRBV5-4 and TRBJ2-7; 14 bases fit TRBD2. Germline loops: CDR1 SGHNT, CDR2 YYREEE (reference sequence). Trimming took 3 bases from V and 2 from J; bases not matched to a gene: 7. The CDR3 is 17 residues long. CDR3 protein: CASSSGTSGRPTYEQYF. CDR3 DNA sequence: TGTGCCAGCAGCTCCGGGACTAGCGGGAGACCGACCTACGAGCAGTACTTC.

This clonotype was seen many times. The chain's CDR3 is CASSSGTSDQETQYF. The CDR3 coding sequence is TGTGCCAGCAGTAGCGGGACTAGCGACCAAGAGACCCAGTACTTC. The gene calls are TRBV6-2 or TRBV6-3 and TRBJ2-5; TRBD2 matches 10 bases. Germline V CDR1 and CDR2: MNHEY, SVGEGT. The CDR3 covers 15 residues. Germline trimming cut 5 bases from V and 0 bases from J; bases unmatched to any gene: 3.

This clonotype was observed a handful of times. The chain carries TRBV6-1 and TRBJ2-1; D not certain. CDR3 length: 11 amino acids. Germline values: CDR1 MNHNS, CDR2 SASEGT. V dropped 2 bases and J dropped 8 bases, with 4 bases sitting between them. CDR3 DNA sequence: TGTGCCAGCAGTGAAATATATGAGCAGTTCTTC. Translating gives CASSEIYEQFF.

The chain employs TRBV7-9 and TRBJ1-2; D is possibly TRBD1 (6 bases). CDR3 length equals 16 residues. Trimming stripped 10 bases from V and 8 bases from J, with 29 bases between. From germline, CDR1 is SEHNR and CDR2 FQNEAQ (reference sequence). The CDR3 loop reads CATTAPLDSSSWGYTF. Written as DNA, the CDR3 is TGTGCCACCACCGCCCCCCTGGACAGTTCCTCCTGGGGCTACACCTTC.

This sequence joins TRBV6-1 and TRBJ2-7, with D uncertain. Germline V gives CDR1 MNHNS, CDR2 SASEGT. V was trimmed by 4 bases and J by 2 bases, leaving 12 bases between them. CDR3 length: 14 amino acids. The chain's CDR3 is CASSVTGQAYEQYV. The CDR3 DNA follows: TGTGCCAGCAGTGTGACCGGTCAGGCCTACGAGCAGTACGTC.

The rearrangement joins TRBV21-1 to TRBJ1-6; the D call in the table, TRBD1, was not verified against the DNA. TRBV21-1 is classified as a pseudogene. There are 13 residues in the CDR3. CDR3 sequence: CASPGTDNSPLHF. The CDR3 region has the DNA TGTGCCAGCCCCGGGACAGATAATTCACCCCTCCACTTT.

This chain uses TRBV7-8 with TRBJ2-1; D assignment may be TRBD1 or TRBD2 (6 bases each). The CDR3 has 19 residues. Trimming removed 5 bases at V and 0 bases at J, with 23 bases between. Per the germline V gene, CDR1 is SGHVS and CDR2 is FQNEAQ. CDR3: CASSVSTGGDGYSYNEQFF. The CDR3 nucleotides are TGTGCCAGCAGCGTCTCGACCGGGGGCGATGGCTACTCCTACAATGAGCAGTTCTTC.

This clonotype was seen ten or more times. The V call is TRBV3-1, the J call TRBJ2-2, with a tentative D call TRBD1 (5 bases). V shed 6 bases and J shed 1 base, with 12 bases lying between them. The CDR3 runs to 15 residues. CDR1 is LGHDT and CDR2 is YNNKEL in the germline V gene (reference sequence). The CDR3 spells CASSPVTGNTGELFF. The CDR3 DNA reads TGTGCCAGCAGTCCTGTCACAGGGAACACCGGGGAGCTGTTTTTT.

This clonotype turned up a few times. The chain joins TRBV3-1 to TRBJ2-1, with D maybe TRBD2 (5 bases). This CDR3 is 12 amino acids long. V lost 1 base and J 10 bases, leaving 8 bases between the germline ends. Germline V gene lookup returns CDR1 LGHDT and CDR2 YNNKEL (reference sequence). CDR3 protein: CASSQASWEQFF. CDR3 DNA sequence: TGTGCCAGCAGCCAAGCTAGCTGGGAGCAGTTCTTC.

The chain recombines TRBV13 with TRBJ2-1; 12 bases align to TRBD1. CDR3 size: 16 residues. From germline, CDR1 is PRHDT and CDR2 FYEKMQ (reference sequence). V lost 5 bases to trimming and J lost 10 bases; unmatched junction nucleotides: 12. The CDR3 is CASSPTGTGGPQEQFF. CDR3 coding DNA: TGTGCCAGCAGCCCAACCGGGACAGGGGGCCCCCAGGAGCAGTTCTTC.

This clonotype was counted ten times or more. The chain recombines TRBV5-1 with TRBJ2-3; TRBD2 matches at 9 bases. CDR1 SGHRS and CDR2 YFSETQ come from the germline V gene. The ends lost 3 bases at V and 2 bases at J; junction bases unmatched: 4. This CDR3 comprises 15 residues. CDR3 loop: CASSWRTSATDTQYF. CDR3 bases: TGCGCCAGCAGCTGGAGGACTAGCGCCACAGATACGCAGTATTTT.

This clonotype was seen a few times. CDR3 bases: TGTGCCACCAGCACCGGGACAGTTGAGCAGTACGTC. Protein: CATSTGTVEQYV. The genes are TRBV15 and TRBJ2-7, with TRBD1 identical over 7 bases. J was trimmed by 7 bases and V by 4 bases; bases with no gene match: 4. There are 12 residues in the CDR3. Looked up from germline, CDR1 is LNHNV and CDR2 is YYDKDF (reference sequence).

This clonotype came up a few times. The genes are TRBV7-9 and TRBJ2-5; 9 nucleotides align to TRBD2. V trimming: 2 bases; J trimming: 3 bases; junction bases outside the gene matches: 4. The CDR3 consists of 15 residues. The V gene's germline CDR1 is SEHNR and CDR2 FQNEAQ (reference sequence). DNA for the CDR3: TGTGCCAGCAGCTTAATGGCTAGCGGGGAAGAGACCCAGTACTTC. Protein: CASSLMASGEETQYF.

The rearrangement joins TRBV28 to TRBJ2-2; D ambiguous. This CDR3 is 15 amino acids long. Germline loops: CDR1 MDHEN, CDR2 SYDVKM. V was cut by 3 bases and J by 1 base, with 9 bases left in between. CDR3 loop: CASSFARMNTGELFF. CDR3 DNA: TGTGCCAGCAGTTTTGCCAGGATGAACACCGGGGAGCTGTTTTTT. Supplemented by reference TRBV28 and TRBJ2-2, the full variable domain reads DVKVTQSSRYLVKRTGEKVFLECVQDMDHENMFWYRQDPGLGLRLIYFSYDVKMKEKGDIPEGYSVSREKKERFSLILESASTNQTSMYLCASSFARMNTGELFFGEGSRLTVL.

This chain joins TRBV29-1 and TRBJ2-6, with D hard to call. In germline, CDR1 is SQVTM, CDR2 ANQGSEA. The CDR3 has 15 residues. Trimming cost V 5 bases and J 4 bases, with 15 bases left between them. The CDR3 loop reads CSVILPGPGANVLTF. CDR3 DNA: TGCAGCGTTATTCTCCCGGGTCCAGGGGCCAACGTCCTGACTTTC.

The V and J genes are TRBV3-1 and TRBJ2-1; TRBD2 agrees at 7 bases. Germline V gene data show CDR1 as LGHDT and CDR2 as YNNKEL (reference sequence). V lost 5 bases to trimming and J lost 3 bases; unmatched junction nucleotides: 13. This CDR3 spans 17 amino acids. The CDR3 coding sequence is TGTGCCAGCAGCGGAAATGGGGAGGGAGTTAGCTACAATGAGCAGTTCTTC. Its translation: CASSGNGEGVSYNEQFF.

The chain employs TRBV7-9 and TRBJ2-7, with D possibly matching TRBD1 (6 bases). Trimming took off 5 bases at V and 4 bases at J, with 12 bases between the two ends. There are 13 residues in the CDR3. CDR1 SEHNR and CDR2 FQNEAQ come from the germline V gene (reference sequence). This CDR3 reads CASSRGHPYEQYV. The CDR3 nucleotides read TGTGCCAGCAGCCGGGGACATCCTTACGAGCAGTACGTC.

This chain connects TRBV6-1 to TRBJ2-3, with TRBD2 identical over 7 bases. CDR1 and CDR2 from the germline V gene are MNHNS and SASEGT. V dropped 2 bases and J dropped 5; count of bases not matched to a gene: 7. This CDR3 contains 15 residues. As DNA, the CDR3 is TGTGCCAGCAGTGAACAGGCGGGAGCGCAAGATACGCAGTATTTT. This encodes CASSEQAGAQDTQYF.

The rearrangement joins TRBV20-1 to TRBJ1-1; D is uncertain. Trimming left V 6 bases short and J 0 bases short, with 17 bases between. The CDR3 extends over 15 amino acids. Germline V lookup: CDR1 DFQATT, CDR2 SNEGSKA (reference sequence). CDR3: CSASQADLMNTEAFF. CDR3 in DNA: TGCAGTGCCAGCCAGGCAGATCTCATGAACACTGAAGCTTTCTTT.

The genes are TRBV7-2 and TRBJ1-1; perhaps TRBD1 as D (6 bases). The CDR3 contains 15 residues. The V end was cut by 2 bases, the J end by 6 bases, with 16 bases between. In germline, CDR1 is SGHTA, CDR2 FQGNSA. The CDR3 coding sequence is TGTGCCAGCAGCTTATCTGGGGGGCGCGAAGCTGAAGCTTTCTTT. This translates into CASSLSGGREAEAFF.

This clonotype occurred a few times. This chain joins TRBV15 and TRBJ1-6; 7 nucleotides match TRBD1. The germline V gene has CDR1 LNHNV and CDR2 YYDKDF (reference sequence). V trimming: 7 bases; J trimming: 7 bases; junction bases outside the gene matches: 10. The CDR3 consists of 15 residues. The CDR3 loop reads CATNPDRIKNSPLHF. CDR3 DNA: TGTGCCACCAACCCGGACAGGATCAAAAATTCACCCCTCCACTTT.

This clonotype turned up a few times. The V call is TRBV10-3, the J call TRBJ2-7; D possibly matches TRBD1 or TRBD2 (5 bases each). The CDR3 consists of 13 residues. Germline CDR1 ENHRY, CDR2 SYGVKD. The V gene lost 8 bases and the J gene lost 0 bases, with 11 bases spanning the gap. CDR3 DNA: TGTGCCATCCGGGCAGGGAGCTCCTACGAGCAGTACGTC. As protein: CAIRAGSSYEQYV.

This clonotype was recorded a few times. The rearrangement uses TRBV7-8 and TRBJ2-3, with 8 nucleotides matching TRBD2. Germline V gene sequence: CDR1 SGHVS, CDR2 FQNEAQ. The junction had 10 bases not matched to a gene; V was cut back by 3 bases and J by 2 bases. The CDR3 totals 17 residues. CDR3 in amino acids: CASSLKAGGGVTDTQYF. The CDR3 nucleotides read TGTGCCAGCAGCTTGAAGGCGGGAGGAGGGGTCACAGATACGCAGTATTTT.

The J gene is TRBJ1-1, the V gene TRBV12-3 or TRBV12-4; the D is unclear. The CDR3 loop spans 12 amino acids. The V and J ends lost 5 bases and 4 bases respectively, with 8 bases between them. The CDR3, as DNA: TGTGCCAGCAGTCCCCCCCGCACTGAAGCTTTCTTT. Its translation is CASSPPRTEAFF.

This clonotype was detected a few times. The chain carries TRBV4-1 and TRBJ2-5; D might be TRBD1 or TRBD2, each matching 5 bases. The germline CDR1 and CDR2 sequences are MGHRA and YSYEKL. This CDR3 is built from 18 residues. V shed 0 bases and J shed 3 bases, with 20 bases lying between them. The CDR3 sequence: CASSQDWGPSGVKETQYF. CDR3 nucleotide sequence: TGCGCCAGCAGCCAAGATTGGGGACCGAGCGGAGTCAAAGAGACCCAGTACTTC.

The rearrangement links TRBV7-8 to TRBJ2-1; no clear D. Germline lookup yields CDR1 SGHVS and CDR2 FQNEAQ. Deletions cut 5 bases from V and 0 bases from J, with 14 bases between. CDR3 length: 16 amino acids. CDR3 region: CASSLHPASSYNEQFF. The CDR3 DNA follows: TGTGCCAGCAGCCTCCACCCCGCCAGCTCCTACAATGAGCAGTTCTTC.

This clonotype was found many times. The V gene is TRBV5-6, the J gene TRBJ2-1, with D unclear. CDR3 size: 12 residues. Trimming took 5 bases from V and 10 from J, leaving 13 bases between them. Germline loops: CDR1 SGHDT, CDR2 YYEEEE. The CDR3 reads CASSKDPLEQFF. CDR3 sequence (DNA): TGTGCCAGCAGTAAGGACCCCTTGGAGCAGTTCTTC.